This T cell receptor beta chain emerged from a study of siplizumab effects on memory and regulatory T cells. V shed 0 bases and J shed 1 base, with 13 bases lying between them. This CDR3 comprises 16 residues. Germline assignment: CDR1 SGDLS and CDR2 YYNGEE. Profiled with immunoSEQ multiplex PCR; TCRdb holds only in-frame clones, not every one. Among tens of thousands of clones listed, around four fifths were seen once. This TCR was sampled from a human donor in good health. Source material: memory CD4+ T cells sorted from blood. The chain is built from TRBV9 and TRBJ2-5; D remains unclear. The chain's CDR3 is CASSVGSIDGQETQYF. CDR3 DNA sequence: TGTGCCAGCAGCGTAGGTTCCATCGACGGCCAAGAGACCCAGTACTTC.